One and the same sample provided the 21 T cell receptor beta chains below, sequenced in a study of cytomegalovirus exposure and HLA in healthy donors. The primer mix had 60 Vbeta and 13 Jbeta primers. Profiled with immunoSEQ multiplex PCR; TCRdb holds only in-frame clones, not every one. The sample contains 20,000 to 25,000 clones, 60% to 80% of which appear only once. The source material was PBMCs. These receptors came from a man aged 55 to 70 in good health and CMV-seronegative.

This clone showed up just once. The CDR3 DNA is TGTGCCAGTAGTATGGGTGGACAGCCCTCCTACGAGCAGTACTTC. This gives the protein CASSMGGQPSYEQYF. The V call is TRBV19, the J call TRBJ2-7; a weak D match, TRBD1 (6 bases). V dropped 3 bases and J dropped 0 bases, with 12 bases sitting between them. Germline V gives CDR1 LNHDA, CDR2 SQIVND (reference sequence). The CDR3 is 15 amino acids.

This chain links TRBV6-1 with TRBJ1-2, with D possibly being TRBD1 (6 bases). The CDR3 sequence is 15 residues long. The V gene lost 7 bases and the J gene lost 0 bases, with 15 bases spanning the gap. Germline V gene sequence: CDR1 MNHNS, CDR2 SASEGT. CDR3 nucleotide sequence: TGTGCCAGCAAATTAGGGGAGGGGGCTAACTATGGCTACACCTTC. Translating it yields CASKLGEGANYGYTF.

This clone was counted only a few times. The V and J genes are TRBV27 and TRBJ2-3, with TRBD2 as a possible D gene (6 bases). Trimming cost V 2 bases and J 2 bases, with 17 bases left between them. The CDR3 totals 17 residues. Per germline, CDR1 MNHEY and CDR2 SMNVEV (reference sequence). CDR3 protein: CASSLNWGEEFTDTQYF. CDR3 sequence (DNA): TGTGCCAGCAGTTTAAATTGGGGGGAGGAGTTCACAGATACGCAGTATTTT.

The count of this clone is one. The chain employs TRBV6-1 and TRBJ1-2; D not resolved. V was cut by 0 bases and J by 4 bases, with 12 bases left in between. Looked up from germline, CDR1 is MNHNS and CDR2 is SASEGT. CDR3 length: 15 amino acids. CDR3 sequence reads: CASSEALQVVYGYTF. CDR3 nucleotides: TGTGCCAGCAGTGAAGCCTTGCAGGTAGTCTATGGCTACACCTTC.

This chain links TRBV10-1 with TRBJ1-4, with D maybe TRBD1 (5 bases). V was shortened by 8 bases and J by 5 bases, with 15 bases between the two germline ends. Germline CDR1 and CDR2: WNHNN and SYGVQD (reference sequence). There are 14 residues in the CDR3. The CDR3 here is CASLPTDLNEKLFF. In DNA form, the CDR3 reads TGCGCCAGCCTTCCGACAGACTTAAATGAAAAACTGTTTTTT.

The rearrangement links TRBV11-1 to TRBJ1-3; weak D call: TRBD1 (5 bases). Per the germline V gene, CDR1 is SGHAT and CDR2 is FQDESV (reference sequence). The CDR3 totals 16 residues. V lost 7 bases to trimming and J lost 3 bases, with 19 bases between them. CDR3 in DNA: TGTGCCAGCAACCTTCTAGGGGCTGGGTGTGGAAACACCATATATTTT. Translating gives CASNLLGAGCGNTIYF.

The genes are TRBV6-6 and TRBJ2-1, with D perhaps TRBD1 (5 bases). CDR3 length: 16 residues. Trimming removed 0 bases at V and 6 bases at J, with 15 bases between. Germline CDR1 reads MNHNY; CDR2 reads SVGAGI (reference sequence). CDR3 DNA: TGTGCCAGCAGTTACTCGTGGCCAGGGCCGGGCAATGAGCAGTTCTTC. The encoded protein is CASSYSWPGPGNEQFF.

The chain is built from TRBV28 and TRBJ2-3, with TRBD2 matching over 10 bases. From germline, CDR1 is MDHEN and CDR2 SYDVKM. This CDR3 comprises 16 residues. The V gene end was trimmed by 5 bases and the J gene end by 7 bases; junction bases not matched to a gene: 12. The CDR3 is CASSILLAGVRNTQYF. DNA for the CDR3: TGTGCCAGCAGTATCCTTCTAGCGGGAGTTAGGAATACGCAGTATTTT.

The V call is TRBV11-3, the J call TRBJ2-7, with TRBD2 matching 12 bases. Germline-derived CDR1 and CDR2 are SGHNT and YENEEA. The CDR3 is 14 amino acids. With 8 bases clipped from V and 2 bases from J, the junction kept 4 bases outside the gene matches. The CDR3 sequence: CASGTSGPPYEQYF. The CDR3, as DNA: TGTGCCAGCGGGACTAGCGGGCCTCCCTACGAGCAGTACTTC.

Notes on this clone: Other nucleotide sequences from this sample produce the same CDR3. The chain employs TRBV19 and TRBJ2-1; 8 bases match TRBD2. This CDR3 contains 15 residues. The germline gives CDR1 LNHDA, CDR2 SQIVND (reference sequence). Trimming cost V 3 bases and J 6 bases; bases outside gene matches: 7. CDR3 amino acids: CASSITSGKLNEQFF. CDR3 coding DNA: TGTGCCAGTAGTATCACTAGCGGAAAACTCAATGAGCAGTTCTTC.

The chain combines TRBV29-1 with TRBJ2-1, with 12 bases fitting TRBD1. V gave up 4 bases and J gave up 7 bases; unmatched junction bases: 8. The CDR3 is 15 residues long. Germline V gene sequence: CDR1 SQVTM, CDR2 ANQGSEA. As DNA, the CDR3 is TGCAGCGTTGTTTCGGGACAGGGGGCGGAGAATGAGCAGTTCTTC. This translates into CSVVSGQGAENEQFF.

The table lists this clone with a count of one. CDR3 region: CASSPQGAYEQYF. The CDR3 coding sequence is TGTGCCAGCTCACCACAGGGGGCCTACGAGCAGTACTTC. The chain carries TRBV18 and TRBJ2-7, with D tentatively TRBD1 (6 bases). V was cut by 1 base and J by 2 bases, with 6 bases left in between. The germline V gene encodes CDR1 KGHSH and CDR2 LQKENI. This CDR3 is built from 13 residues.

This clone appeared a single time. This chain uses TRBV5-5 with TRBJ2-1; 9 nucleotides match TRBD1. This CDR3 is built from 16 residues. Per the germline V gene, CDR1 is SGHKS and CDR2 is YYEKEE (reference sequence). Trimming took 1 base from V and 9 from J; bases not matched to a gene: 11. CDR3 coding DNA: TGTGCCAGCAGCTTGTTCCGGGACAGGGCTATTGCTGAGCAGTTCTTC. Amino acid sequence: CASSLFRDRAIAEQFF.

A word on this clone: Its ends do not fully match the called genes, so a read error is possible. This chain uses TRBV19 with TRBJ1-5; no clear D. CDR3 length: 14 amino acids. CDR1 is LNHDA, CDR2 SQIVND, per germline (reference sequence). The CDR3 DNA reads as TGTACCAGTAGTATGACTCCTCGGAATCAGCCCCAGCATTTT. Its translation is CTSSMTPRNQPQHF.

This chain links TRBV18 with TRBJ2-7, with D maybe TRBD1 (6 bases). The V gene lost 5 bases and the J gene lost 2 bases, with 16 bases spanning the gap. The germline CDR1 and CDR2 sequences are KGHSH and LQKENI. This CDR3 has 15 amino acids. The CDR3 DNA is TGTGCCAGCTCATCAACCGACAGGTTTCCCTACGAGCAGTACTTC. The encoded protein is CASSSTDRFPYEQYF.

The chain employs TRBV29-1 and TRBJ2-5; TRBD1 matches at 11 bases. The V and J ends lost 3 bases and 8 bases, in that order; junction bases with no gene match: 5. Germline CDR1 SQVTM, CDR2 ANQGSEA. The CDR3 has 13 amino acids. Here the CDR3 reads CSVEPGQGVTQYF. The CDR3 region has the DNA TGCAGCGTTGAGCCGGGACAGGGGGTTACCCAGTACTTC.

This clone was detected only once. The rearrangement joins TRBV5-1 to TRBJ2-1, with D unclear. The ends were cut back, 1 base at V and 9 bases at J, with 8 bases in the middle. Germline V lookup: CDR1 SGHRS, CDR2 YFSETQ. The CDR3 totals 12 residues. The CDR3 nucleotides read TGCGCCAGCAGCTTGATCTTCGTTGAGCAGTTCTTC. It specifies CASSLIFVEQFF.

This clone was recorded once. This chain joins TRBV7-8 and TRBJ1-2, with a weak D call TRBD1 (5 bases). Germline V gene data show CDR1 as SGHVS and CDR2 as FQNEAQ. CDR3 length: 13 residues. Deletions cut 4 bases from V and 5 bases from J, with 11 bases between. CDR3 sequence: CASSSADRYGYTF. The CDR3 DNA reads TGTGCCAGCAGCTCGGCCGACAGATATGGCTACACCTTC.

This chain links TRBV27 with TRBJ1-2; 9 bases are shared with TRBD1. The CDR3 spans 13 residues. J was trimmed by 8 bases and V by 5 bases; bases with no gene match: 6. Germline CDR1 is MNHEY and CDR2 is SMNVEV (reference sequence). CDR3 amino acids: CASSPRTGDGYTF. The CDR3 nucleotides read TGTGCCAGCAGTCCGAGGACAGGGGACGGCTACACCTTC.

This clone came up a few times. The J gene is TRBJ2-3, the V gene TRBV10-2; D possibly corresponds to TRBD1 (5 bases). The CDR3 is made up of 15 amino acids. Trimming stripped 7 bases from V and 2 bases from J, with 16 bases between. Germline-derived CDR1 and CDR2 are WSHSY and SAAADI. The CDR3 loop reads CASTGIARATDTQYF. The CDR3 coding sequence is TGCGCCAGCACAGGGATAGCACGGGCCACAGATACGCAGTATTTT.

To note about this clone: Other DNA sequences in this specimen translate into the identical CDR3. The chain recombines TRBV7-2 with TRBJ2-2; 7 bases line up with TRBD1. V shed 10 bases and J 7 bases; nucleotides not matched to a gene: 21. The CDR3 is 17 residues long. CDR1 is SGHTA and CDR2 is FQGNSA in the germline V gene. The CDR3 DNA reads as TGTGCCACCAAAGGGCCAGGGGGATACGGCTTCGTCGGGGAGCTGTTTTTT. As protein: CATKGPGGYGFVGELFF.